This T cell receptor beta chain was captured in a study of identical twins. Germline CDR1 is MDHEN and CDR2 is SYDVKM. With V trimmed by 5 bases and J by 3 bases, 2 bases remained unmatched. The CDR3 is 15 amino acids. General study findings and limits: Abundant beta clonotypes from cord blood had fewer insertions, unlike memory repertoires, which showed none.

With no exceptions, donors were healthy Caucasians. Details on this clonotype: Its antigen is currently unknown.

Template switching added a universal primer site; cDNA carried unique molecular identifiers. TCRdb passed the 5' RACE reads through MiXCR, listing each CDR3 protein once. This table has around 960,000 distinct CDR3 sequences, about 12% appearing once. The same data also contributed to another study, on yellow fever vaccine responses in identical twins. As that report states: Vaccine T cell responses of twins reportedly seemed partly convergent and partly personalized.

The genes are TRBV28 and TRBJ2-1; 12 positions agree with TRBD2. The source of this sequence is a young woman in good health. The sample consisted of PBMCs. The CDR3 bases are TGTGCCAGCAGTGCTAGCGGGAGGGACTACAATGAGCAGTTCTTC. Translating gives CASSASGRDYNEQFF.